Below, 4 T cell receptor beta chains from the same sample are listed, as sequenced in a study of blood T cell repertoires in COVID-19. The data were produced by immunoSEQ multiplex PCR, yet TCRdb's version contains in-frame clones alone and is incomplete. The sample consists of about 160,000 clones, 70% to 90% of them appearing once. Material: PBMCs or T cells enriched from blood (not recorded which). Receptor source: a woman between 45 and 65 years old who had recovered from COVID-19.

V and J are TRBV29-1 and TRBJ2-7; the D gene could be TRBD1 or TRBD2 (5 bases each). Trimming pared 7 bases from V and 6 bases from J, leaving 16 bases between. The CDR3 is made up of 12 amino acids. Germline CDR1 reads SQVTM; CDR2 reads ANQGSEA. The CDR3: CSAGTDLGEQYF. In DNA, the CDR3 is TGCAGCGCGGGGACGGACTTGGGCGAGCAGTACTTC.

The rearrangement links TRBV6-2 or TRBV6-3 to TRBJ2-2, with D unresolved. V lost 2 bases and J lost 2, with 9 bases in between. The CDR3 loop spans 15 amino acids. Per the germline V gene, CDR1 is MNHEY and CDR2 is SVGEGT. CDR3 nucleotide sequence: TGTGCCAGCAGTTACGGTAACAGCAACACCGGGGAGCTGTTTTTT. Protein product: CASSYGNSNTGELFF.

V is TRBV7-2 and J is TRBJ2-5; 8 bases are shared with TRBD2. The CDR3 is made up of 16 amino acids. The V segment lost 5 bases and the J segment 5 bases; nucleotides outside the gene matches: 13. Germline assignment: CDR1 SGHTA and CDR2 FQGNSA. As DNA, the CDR3 is TGTGCCAGCAGCCCCTACCCCGGGGGGGCTGGGGAGACCCAGTACTTC. Translating gives CASSPYPGGAGETQYF.

The V call is TRBV3-1 (or the pseudogene TRBV3-2), the J call TRBJ1-1; D not resolved. The CDR3 has 15 amino acids. The V and J ends lost 3 bases and 7 bases respectively, with 18 bases between them. The germline V gene encodes CDR1 LGHDT and CDR2 YNNKEL (reference sequence). The CDR3 loop is CASSHNGSPQLEAFF. The CDR3 DNA sequence: TGTGCCAGCAGCCACAATGGGAGTCCCCAACTTGAAGCTTTCTTT.